This T cell receptor (beta chain) is drawn from a study of identical twins. Findings and limits, study-wide: The presence of invariant MAIT and iNKT cells could partly confound analyses of zero-insertion sequences.

Trimming stripped 3 bases from V and 6 bases from J, with 13 bases between. In germline, CDR1 is SGDLS, CDR2 YYNGEE. The CDR3 loop spans 15 amino acids. Among all donors, each was a healthy Caucasian. MiXCR, applied by TCRdb to the 5' RACE reads, yields one record per CDR3 protein. The table records about 200,000 distinct CDR3 sequences, 6.5% to 8% of them present only once. This clonotype occurred a few times. Antigen specificity is unknown. These data are also associated with another study on T cells expressing NK-cell markers. That source adds: According to the study, TCR beta repertoires originated from sorted CD3+CD56+NKG2C+, CD3+CD56+NKG2C- and CD3+CD56-NKG2C+ T cells.

Sequenced input: CD8+ T cells sorted from blood. The receptor comes from a woman aged 18-30 years in good health. This rearrangement joins TRBV9 to TRBJ1-6; no definite D call. CDR3 residues: CASSESSRRNSPLHF. In nucleotides, the CDR3 is TGTGCCAGCAGCGAGAGTTCTCGCCGTAATTCACCCCTCCACTTT.